This T cell receptor (beta chain) was profiled in a study of T cell responses to AZD1222 COVID-19 vaccine. Notes on the study in general: Regions 160-218 and 743-854 held dominance among vaccine-associated CD4 TCRs, which spanned spike. Nearly half of spike-specific TCRs reportedly go after variant regions that carry no mutations. Only a handful of AZD1222 recipients, more than 5 in all, had baseline seropositivity.

Per germline, CDR1 WNHNN and CDR2 SYGVQD (reference sequence). Trimming removed 4 bases at V and 5 bases at J, with 16 bases between. This CDR3 has 15 residues. Using immunoSEQ multiplex PCR, the repertoire was profiled, and TCRdb retains in-frame clones only, with some absent. The top ten hold 6.9% of the sample, which has more than 75,000 clones, about 90% seen once. On this clone: Its antigen is currently unknown.

V is TRBV10-1 and J is TRBJ2-3, with D possibly being TRBD1 (6 bases). This material consisted of peripheral blood, taken 28 days after the second AZD1222 dose. This TCR derives from an adult who received the AZD1222 COVID-19 vaccine. Here the CDR3 DNA reads TGCGCCAGCAGTGTAGGGGCGGTCAGGGGAGATACGCAGTATTTT. Protein sequence: CASSVGAVRGDTQYF.